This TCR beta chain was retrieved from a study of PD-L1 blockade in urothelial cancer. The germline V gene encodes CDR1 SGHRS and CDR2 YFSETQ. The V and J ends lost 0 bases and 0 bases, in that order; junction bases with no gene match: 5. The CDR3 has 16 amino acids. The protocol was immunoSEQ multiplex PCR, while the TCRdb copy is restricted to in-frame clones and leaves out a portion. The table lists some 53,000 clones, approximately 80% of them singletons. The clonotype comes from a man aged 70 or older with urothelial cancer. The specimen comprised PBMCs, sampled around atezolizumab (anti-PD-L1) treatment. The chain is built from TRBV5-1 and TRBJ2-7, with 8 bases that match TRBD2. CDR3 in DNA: TGCGCCAGCAGCTTGGGGCTAGCGGGTTCCTCCTACGAGCAGTACTTC. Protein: CASSLGLAGSSYEQYF.